What follows describes a single TCR beta chain. Its antigen is undetermined. This sample was taken from a study of a mutant IDH1 vaccine in newly diagnosed glioma. Using immunoSEQ multiplex PCR, the repertoire was profiled, and TCRdb retains in-frame clones only, with some absent. The sample comprises fewer than 55,000 clones, roughly 61% of which are singletons, and about 5% rests with the top ten. Time point of the sample: week 47, end of study. The content of each vaccine dose was 300 ug of mutant IDH1 20-mer peptide, and topical imiquimod accompanied it. The CDR3 sequence is 13 residues long. Trimming removed 5 bases at V and 4 bases at J, with 9 bases between. The V gene's germline CDR1 is LNHDA and CDR2 SQIVND (reference sequence).

The chain links TRBV19 to TRBJ1-5; D uncertain. The source is a man aged 40-49 years with glioma. Some clones in this sample may be carry-over from other donors' samples. The sample was peripheral blood mononuclear cells (PBMCs), taken from a glioma patient whose treatment included an IDH1 peptide vaccine. The CDR3 protein is CASSEASNQPQHF. The CDR3 DNA sequence: TGTGCCAGTAGTGAGGCCAGTAATCAGCCCCAGCATTTT.